A selection of T cell receptor beta chains follows, all from one sample in a study of T cell responses to AZD1222 COVID-19 vaccine. Data came from immunoSEQ multiplex PCR; TCRdb stores just in-frame clones and leaves some out. The table records 150,000 to 200,000 clones, around nine tenths of them present only once. The starting material was peripheral blood, obtained 28 days after the second dose of the MenACWY control vaccine. The receptors come from an adult who received the MenACWY meningococcal vaccine as a control. CDR3s include the opening cysteine and the closing phenylalanine or tryptophan. The D gene is left open where the match is weak. Clone sizes are given selectively: once, few, many, or a class where the clone is expanded.

cdr3_aa: CAWSVSRANTGELFF; cdr3_nt: TGTGCCTGGAGCGTCTCTCGGGCGAACACCGGGGAGCTGTTTTTT; j_call: TRBJ2-2; clone_size: NA; v_call: TRBV30; d_call: NA
cdr3_aa: CASSEYRGSTEAFF; cdr3_nt: TGTGCCAGCAGTGAATATAGGGGGTCCACTGAAGCTTTCTTT; j_call: TRBJ1-1; clone_size: NA; v_call: TRBV25-1; d_call: NA
cdr3_aa: CASSLQGRAFF; cdr3_nt: TGTGCCAGCAGCTTGCAGGGGAGAGCTTTCTTT; j_call: TRBJ1-1; clone_size: NA; v_call: TRBV7-2; d_call: NA
cdr3_aa: CASSLFGVGGYTF; cdr3_nt: TGTGCCAGCAGTTTATTCGGGGTTGGAGGCTACACCTTC; j_call: TRBJ1-2; clone_size: NA; v_call: TRBV27; d_call: NA
cdr3_aa: CASSPGTDYGYTF; cdr3_nt: TGTGCCAGCTCACCAGGGACAGATTATGGCTACACCTTC; j_call: TRBJ1-2; clone_size: few; v_call: TRBV18; d_call: TRBD1
cdr3_aa: CASSDSRVVGETQYF; cdr3_nt: TGCGCCAGCAGTGATTCCAGGGTAGTGGGGGAGACCCAGTACTTC; j_call: TRBJ2-5; clone_size: NA; v_call: TRBV10-1; d_call: NA
cdr3_aa: CASRPGKLETQYF; cdr3_nt: TGTGCCAGCAGGCCCGGGAAGCTAGAGACCCAGTACTTC; j_call: TRBJ2-5; clone_size: NA; v_call: TRBV2; d_call: NA
cdr3_aa: CASSQGTASYEQYF; cdr3_nt: TGTGCCAGCAGTCAAGGGACAGCCTCCTACGAGCAGTACTTC; j_call: TRBJ2-7; clone_size: NA; v_call: TRBV6-2/TRBV6-3; d_call: TRBD1
cdr3_aa: CASSLLGGADTQYF; cdr3_nt: TGTGCCAGCAGCTTGCTGGGGGGCGCGGATACGCAGTATTTT; j_call: TRBJ2-3; clone_size: NA; v_call: TRBV13; d_call: NA
cdr3_aa: CASSLLGAREQYF; cdr3_nt: TGTGCCAGCAGTTTATTGGGGGCGCGGGAGCAGTACTTC; j_call: TRBJ2-7; clone_size: NA; v_call: TRBV27; d_call: NA
cdr3_aa: CASSLYGQRQPQHF; cdr3_nt: TGTGCCAGCAGTTTATACGGACAGCGTCAGCCCCAGCATTTT; j_call: TRBJ1-5; clone_size: NA; v_call: TRBV27; d_call: NA
cdr3_aa: CASSIFGIDRGSGYGYTF; cdr3_nt: TGTGCCAGTAGTATATTTGGGATTGACAGGGGCTCTGGCTATGGCTACACCTTC; j_call: TRBJ1-2; clone_size: once; v_call: TRBV19; d_call: TRBD1
cdr3_aa: CASSSWGGEKLFF; cdr3_nt: TGTGCCAGCAGCTCGTGGGGCGGGGAAAAACTGTTTTTT; j_call: TRBJ1-4; clone_size: once; v_call: TRBV13; d_call: NA
cdr3_aa: CASRVGLAVYNEQFF; cdr3_nt: TGTGCCAGCCGTGTTGGACTAGCGGTGTACAATGAGCAGTTCTTC; j_call: TRBJ2-1; clone_size: NA; v_call: TRBV2; d_call: TRBD2
cdr3_aa: CASSFDRDVNYEQYF; cdr3_nt: TGTGCCAGCAGCTTCGACAGGGATGTAAACTACGAGCAGTACTTC; j_call: TRBJ2-7; clone_size: NA; v_call: TRBV13; d_call: TRBD1
cdr3_aa: CASSRTGGGFNEQFF; cdr3_nt: TGTGCCAGCAGTCGCACAGGGGGCGGGTTCAATGAGCAGTTCTTC; j_call: TRBJ2-1; clone_size: once; v_call: TRBV2; d_call: TRBD1
cdr3_aa: CASSLNRYEQYF; cdr3_nt: TGTGCCAGCAGCCTAAATAGGTACGAGCAGTACTTC; j_call: TRBJ2-7; clone_size: few; v_call: TRBV28; d_call: NA
cdr3_aa: CASRLADRAYYGYTF; cdr3_nt: TGTGCCAGCAGACTTGCGGACAGGGCCTACTATGGCTACACCTTC; j_call: TRBJ1-2; clone_size: NA; v_call: TRBV7-2; d_call: TRBD1
cdr3_aa: CASSLFPSTEAFF; cdr3_nt: TGTGCCAGCAGCTTATTTCCAAGCACTGAAGCTTTCTTT; j_call: TRBJ1-1; clone_size: NA; v_call: TRBV11-3; d_call: NA
cdr3_aa: CASRRTQGGGTEAFF; cdr3_nt: TGCGCCAGCAGGAGGACCCAGGGTGGGGGCACTGAAGCTTTCTTT; j_call: TRBJ1-1; clone_size: NA; v_call: TRBV5-1; d_call: NA
cdr3_aa: CASSILPPGENQPQHF; cdr3_nt: TGTGCCAGTAGTATCCTCCCCCCAGGTGAAAATCAGCCCCAGCATTTT; j_call: TRBJ1-5; clone_size: NA; v_call: TRBV19; d_call: NA
cdr3_aa: CASSLSGTQSNQPQHF; cdr3_nt: TGTGCCAGCAGCTTAAGCGGGACCCAGAGCAATCAGCCCCAGCATTTT; j_call: TRBJ1-5; clone_size: NA; v_call: TRBV7-2; d_call: NA